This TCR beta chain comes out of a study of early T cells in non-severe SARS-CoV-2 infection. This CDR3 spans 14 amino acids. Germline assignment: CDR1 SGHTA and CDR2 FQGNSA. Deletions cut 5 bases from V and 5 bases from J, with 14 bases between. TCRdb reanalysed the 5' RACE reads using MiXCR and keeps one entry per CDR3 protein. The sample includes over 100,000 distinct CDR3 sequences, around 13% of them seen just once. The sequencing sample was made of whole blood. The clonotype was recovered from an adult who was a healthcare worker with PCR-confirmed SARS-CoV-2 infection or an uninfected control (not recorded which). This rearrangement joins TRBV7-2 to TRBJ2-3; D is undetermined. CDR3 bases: TGTGCCAGCAGCACCGCCCCTAAGGGAGATACGCAGTATTTT. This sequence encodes CASSTAPKGDTQYF.